This TCR beta chain comes out of a study of blood T cell repertoires in COVID-19. In the study overall: The United States, Italy and Spain supplied acute and convalescent COVID-19 samples. From T cells, B-cell-depleted T cells, or PBMCs came the material, which was cDNA or gDNA.

CDR3 length: 15 residues. Per germline, CDR1 MGHRA and CDR2 YSYEKL. The V end lost 4 bases, the J end lost 7 bases, and 16 bases lay between the germline ends. In the source study's methods: Reference gene primers were amplified, and this amplification served to estimate nucleated cell counts. Clones were sequenced by immunoSEQ multiplex PCR, and TCRdb holds only the in-frame ones, with some missing. V, J and clone size were drawn from that table, and D and trimming were deduced from the DNA. The sample lists about 27,000 clones, approximately 80% occurring once. The material sequenced was peripheral blood. The source of this sequence is an elderly woman with acute or convalescent COVID-19. The V call is TRBV4-1, the J call TRBJ1-4, with D possibly TRBD1 on 5 matching bases. CDR3 residues: CASSPGRAGGEKLFF. In DNA, the CDR3 is TGCGCCAGCAGCCCCGGCCGTGCGGGGGGTGAAAAACTGTTTTTT.